This TCR beta chain was identified in a study of blood T cell repertoires in COVID-19. Sequencing used immunoSEQ multiplex PCR; TCRdb keeps in-frame clones, though not all of them. Counted here are some 400,000 clones, about nine tenths occurring once; the ten biggest clones make up about 0.83%. The sample comprised PBMCs or T cells enriched from blood (not recorded which). The TCR originated in a woman between 40 and 55 years old who had been exposed to COVID-19.

The CDR3 reads CASPSSRRGYTF. The CDR3 DNA follows: TGTGCCAGCCCCTCATCCCGGAGGGGCTACACCTTC. This chain connects TRBV2 to TRBJ1-2; D is uncertain. The CDR3 contains 12 residues. Germline assignment: CDR1 SNHLY and CDR2 FYNNEI. V lost 8 bases, J lost 8 bases, and 15 bases lay in between.